Presented here are 23 T cell receptor beta chains from one specimen sequenced in a study of technical replicates of blood from a few donors. Method: immunoSEQ multiplex PCR; TCRdb's copy keeps in-frame clones and lacks some. The profile covers 95,000 to 100,000 clones, with around 96% appearing a single time and 0.2% to 0.25% taken by the ten largest. Specimen: T cells isolated from PBMCs. All receptors come from a human donor in good health.

The chain combines TRBV28 with TRBJ2-2; 8 nucleotides align to TRBD2. V gave up 10 bases and J gave up 7 bases; unmatched junction bases: 5. Germline V gene sequence: CDR1 MDHEN, CDR2 SYDVKM. The CDR3 totals 12 residues. The CDR3 DNA sequence: TGTGCCACTCTAGCGGGCTACGGGGAGCTGTTTTTT. This gives the protein CATLAGYGELFF. Looking up the rest from reference TRBV28 and TRBJ2-2 gives the full variable domain: DVKVTQSSRYLVKRTGEKVFLECVQDMDHENMFWYRQDPGLGLRLIYFSYDVKMKEKGDIPEGYSVSREKKERFSLILESASTNQTSMYLCATLAGYGELFFGEGSRLTVL.

As to this clone: One end of the junction does not line up with germline, which may come from a read error. This chain links TRBV2 with TRBJ2-1, with D possibly matching TRBD2 (7 bases). The germline V gene has CDR1 SNHLY and CDR2 FYNNEI. The CDR3 is 12 amino acids. CDR3: CAGGGSNNEQFF. As DNA, the CDR3 is TGTGCCGGGGGGGGCTCCAACAATGAGCAGTTCTTC.

The chain links TRBV6-1 to TRBJ2-1, with D perhaps matching TRBD2 (5 bases). The CDR3 totals 14 residues. The V end was cut by 5 bases, the J end by 3 bases, with 11 bases between. Looked up from germline, CDR1 is MNHNS and CDR2 is SASEGT. CDR3 sequence (DNA): TGTGCCAGCAGTTTGAGCGGCCTCTACAATGAGCAGTTCTTC. Its translation: CASSLSGLYNEQFF.

This rearrangement joins TRBV5-6 to TRBJ1-1; no clear D. The CDR3 spans 13 residues. Looked up from germline, CDR1 is SGHDT and CDR2 is YYEEEE. Trimming removed 2 bases at V and 0 bases at J, with 5 bases between. The CDR3 DNA is TGTGCCAGCAGCTTTCAGGTGAACACTGAAGCTTTCTTT. Protein product: CASSFQVNTEAFF.

The chain has TRBV28 and TRBJ2-7; 12 bases line up with TRBD2. The CDR3 has 15 residues. The germline CDR1 and CDR2 sequences are MDHEN and SYDVKM. Unmatched junction bases numbered 8, after V lost 6 bases and J lost 5 bases. The DNA of the CDR3 is TGTGCCAGCAGCTTCCGGACTAGCGGGGCTAACGAGCAGTACTTC. It specifies CASSFRTSGANEQYF.

This rearrangement joins TRBV15 to TRBJ2-1; 11 bases fit TRBD2. Germline V CDR1 and CDR2: LNHNV, YYDKDF (reference sequence). The CDR3 totals 15 residues. The V gene end was trimmed by 3 bases and the J gene end by 2 bases; junction bases not matched to a gene: 0. CDR3: CATSRTSGAYNEQFF. The DNA of the CDR3 is TGTGCCACCAGCAGGACTAGCGGGGCCTACAATGAGCAGTTCTTC.

This clone was observed once. The chain is built from TRBV27 and TRBJ2-1; D uncertain. The V gene lost 6 bases and the J gene lost 1 base, with 16 bases spanning the gap. Per the germline V gene, CDR1 is MNHEY and CDR2 is SMNVEV (reference sequence). The CDR3 is 16 residues long. The CDR3 region is CASSRMTAPSYNEQFF. The CDR3 DNA reads as TGTGCCAGCAGCCGAATGACTGCGCCGTCCTACAATGAGCAGTTCTTC.

This chain joins TRBV19 and TRBJ2-6, with 7 bases that match TRBD1. V shed 7 bases, J shed 1 base, and the junction held 7 bases outside the gene matches. There are 16 residues in the CDR3. Germline V lookup: CDR1 LNHDA, CDR2 SQIVND (reference sequence). Here the CDR3 DNA reads TGTGCCAGTACAACCGGGACAGCGTCTGGGGCCAACGTCCTGACTTTC. This translates into CASTTGTASGANVLTF.

The rearrangement uses TRBV5-1 and TRBJ2-1, with 7 bases matching TRBD2. CDR1 SGHRS and CDR2 YFSETQ come from the germline V gene. The CDR3 totals 14 residues. J gave up 9 bases and V 0 bases, and 6 bases lay outside the gene matches. The CDR3 sequence: CASSLGLAGGEQFF. The CDR3 nucleotides are TGCGCCAGCAGCTTGGGACTAGCAGGTGGTGAGCAGTTCTTC.

The chain recombines TRBV19 with TRBJ2-2, with 12 bases that match TRBD2. This CDR3 has 19 residues. Looked up from germline, CDR1 is LNHDA and CDR2 is SQIVND (reference sequence). With V trimmed by 3 bases and J by 7 bases, 15 bases remained unmatched. The DNA of the CDR3 is TGTGCCAGTAGTATTCGCATCGGGCTAGCGGGAGGGTACAACGGGGAGCTGTTTTTT. Translating gives CASSIRIGLAGGYNGELFF. The complete variable domain, with remaining parts taken from reference TRBV19 and TRBJ2-2, reads DGGITQSPKYLFRKEGQNVTLSCEQNLNHDAMYWYRQDPGQGLRLIYYSQIVNDFQKGDIAEGYSVSREKKESFPLTVTSAQKNPTAFYLCASSIRIGLAGGYNGELFFGEGSRLTVL.

The rearrangement links TRBV11-2 to TRBJ2-7; D is possibly TRBD1 (5 bases). The CDR3 loop spans 17 amino acids. V gave up 2 bases and J gave up 3 bases, with 20 bases separating them. CDR1 and CDR2 from the germline V gene are SGHAT and FQNNGV. The CDR3 reads CASSLSYLDIRGYEQYF. The CDR3, as DNA: TGTGCCAGCAGCTTATCGTACCTGGATATAAGGGGCTACGAGCAGTACTTC. Full variable domain (missing parts from reference TRBV11-2 and TRBJ2-7): EAGVAQSPRYKIIEKRQSVAFWCNPISGHATLYWYQQILGQGPKLLIQFQNNGVVDDSQLPKDRFSAERLKGVDSTLKIQPAKLEDSAVYLCASSLSYLDIRGYEQYFGPGTRLTVT.

The chain couples TRBV5-1 to TRBJ1-6, with D perhaps matching TRBD1 (6 bases). The CDR3 runs to 16 residues. V lost 0 bases and J lost 7, with 14 bases in between. Germline V CDR1 and CDR2: SGHRS, YFSETQ. The CDR3 DNA sequence: TGCGCCAGCAGCTTGGGAGGGGGGGTTAAAAATTCACCCCTCCACTTT. This encodes CASSLGGGVKNSPLHF.

The chain carries TRBV10-1 and TRBJ2-7; D remains unclear. CDR3 length: 13 amino acids. The V end was cut by 0 bases, the J end by 9 bases, with 12 bases between. Germline CDR1 is WNHNN and CDR2 is SYGVQD (reference sequence). CDR3 amino acids: CASSESLTGPQYF. As DNA, the CDR3 is TGCGCCAGCAGTGAGTCACTGACGGGTCCGCAGTACTTC.

The rearrangement links TRBV10-1 to TRBJ2-2, with a weak D call TRBD2 (6 bases). The CDR3 has 16 residues. V was shortened by 1 base and J by 1 base, with 10 bases between the two germline ends. CDR1 is WNHNN and CDR2 is SYGVQD in the germline V gene (reference sequence). CDR3 residues: CASSEWQGGNTGELFF. DNA of the CDR3: TGCGCCAGCAGTGAGTGGCAGGGAGGGAACACCGGGGAGCTGTTTTTT.

The J gene is TRBJ2-1, the V gene TRBV28; a weak D match, TRBD1 (6 bases). The CDR3 runs to 15 residues. V was cut by 3 bases and J by 0 bases, with 9 bases left in between. Germline CDR1 reads MDHEN; CDR2 reads SYDVKM. For the CDR3, the DNA is TGTGCCAGCAGTTTTGGACAGAACTCCTACAATGAGCAGTTCTTC. Translating gives CASSFGQNSYNEQFF.

This clone is a singleton in its sample. This chain joins TRBV19 and TRBJ2-7; TRBD1 matches at 7 bases. CDR1 LNHDA and CDR2 SQIVND come from the germline V gene (reference sequence). The CDR3 totals 14 residues. J lost 1 base, V lost 5 bases, and 5 bases had no gene match. The CDR3 spells CASSEGTASYEQYF. Here the CDR3 DNA reads TGTGCCAGTAGTGAAGGGACAGCGTCCTACGAGCAGTACTTC. Full variable domain (rest looked up from reference TRBV19 and TRBJ2-7): DGGITQSPKYLFRKEGQNVTLSCEQNLNHDAMYWYRQDPGQGLRLIYYSQIVNDFQKGDIAEGYSVSREKKESFPLTVTSAQKNPTAFYLCASSEGTASYEQYFGPGTRLTVT.

This sequence joins TRBV28 and TRBJ2-5; tentative D call: TRBD2 (7 bases). Germline loops: CDR1 MDHEN, CDR2 SYDVKM. The CDR3 is 17 amino acids. Deletions cut 5 bases from V and 3 bases from J, with 22 bases between. CDR3: CASSSGGAVGFKETQYF. CDR3 sequence (DNA): TGTGCCAGCAGTAGTGGGGGGGCCGTGGGTTTCAAAGAGACCCAGTACTTC. The complete variable domain, with remaining parts taken from reference TRBV28 and TRBJ2-5, reads DVKVTQSSRYLVKRTGEKVFLECVQDMDHENMFWYRQDPGLGLRLIYFSYDVKMKEKGDIPEGYSVSREKKERFSLILESASTNQTSMYLCASSSGGAVGFKETQYFGPGTRLLVL.

The chain carries TRBV18 and TRBJ2-3; 8 nucleotides match TRBD2. Per germline, CDR1 KGHSH and CDR2 LQKENI. This CDR3 has 18 residues. V lost 3 bases to trimming and J lost 5 bases; unmatched junction nucleotides: 16. The DNA for the CDR3 is TGTGCCAGCTCACCGAAAGCCCCAGCGGGAGCTGTAATAGATACGCAGTATTTT. Translated, it gives CASSPKAPAGAVIDTQYF.

The V call is TRBV30, the J call TRBJ1-4; weak D call: TRBD1 (6 bases). Germline values: CDR1 GTSNPN, CDR2 SVGIG (reference sequence). The CDR3 totals 19 residues. The V gene lost 4 bases and the J gene lost 5 bases, with 29 bases spanning the gap. The CDR3 coding sequence is TGTGCCTGGATGGCCCCGCAATTCAACAGGGTGGGGCGGAATGAAAAACTGTTTTTT. Translated: CAWMAPQFNRVGRNEKLFF.

The rearrangement uses TRBV5-1 and TRBJ1-1, with 9 positions matching TRBD1. CDR1 is SGHRS and CDR2 is YFSETQ in the germline V gene. The CDR3 has 14 amino acids. Trimming at V came to 4 bases and at J to 4 bases, leaving 5 bases not matched to a gene. CDR3 sequence: CASSPQGAGTEAFF. The CDR3 DNA reads as TGCGCCAGCAGCCCACAGGGGGCCGGCACTGAAGCTTTCTTT.

The chain recombines TRBV27 with TRBJ2-1, with 7 bases matching TRBD2. Germline V gene data show CDR1 as MNHEY and CDR2 as SMNVEV (reference sequence). V shed 2 bases and J 4 bases; nucleotides not matched to a gene: 5. This CDR3 contains 15 residues. The CDR3 coding sequence is TGTGCCAGCAGTTTAGCGGCTAGCGGTTACAATGAGCAGTTCTTC. It translates to CASSLAASGYNEQFF.

This sequence joins TRBV5-1 and TRBJ1-3; tentatively, D is TRBD1 (5 bases). The CDR3 extends over 15 amino acids. V lost 0 bases and J 1 base, leaving 8 bases between the germline ends. Germline V gene data show CDR1 as SGHRS and CDR2 as YFSETQ. The CDR3 here is CASSLGTRSGNTIYF. Written as DNA, the CDR3 is TGCGCCAGCAGCTTGGGGACAAGGTCTGGAAACACCATATATTTT.

The CDR3 spells CAWNAGQAGRETQYF. CDR3 sequence (DNA): TGTGCCTGGAACGCAGGGCAGGCTGGCCGGGAGACCCAGTACTTC. The chain uses TRBV30 and TRBJ2-5, with a tentative D call TRBD1 (5 bases). This CDR3 region has 15 residues. Trimming removed 4 bases from V and 5 bases from J, with 20 bases in between. Germline V lookup: CDR1 GTSNPN, CDR2 SVGIG (reference sequence).